The clone carrying this T cell receptor beta chain was found once. Antigen: not known. Germline lookup yields CDR1 SNHLY and CDR2 FYNNEI. CDR3 length: 15 residues. The V end lost 4 bases, the J end lost 4 bases, and 16 bases lay between the germline ends. Cultured CD4+ T cell DNA underwent sequencing with the Oncomine TCR Beta short-read assay. TCRdb reanalysed the PCR reads using MiXCR and keeps one entry per CDR3 protein. The sample contains over 25,000 distinct CDR3 sequences, 62% of which appear only once. This entry belongs to a study of vaccination and CD4 T cells after COVID-19. Overall study context: Blood was drawn a median roughly 68 days post second dose, range 14 to 241.

Treatment indicated: approximately nine-day PBMC culture with coronavirus spike peptide pools or control peptides (ViraFEST assay). ViraFEST used peptide pools to expand antigen-specific T cells before TCR sequencing. Study-wide points: For convalescent patients, a median about 86% of reactive clones surfaced exclusively after vaccination. Within convalescent individuals, 304 out of 307 vaccine-specific clones proved to be spike mono-reactive.

This specimen consisted of CD4+ T cells from blood, cultured in vitro, obtained after SARS-CoV-2 vaccination. This sequence originates from a human donor who received a COVID-19 vaccine. This chain uses TRBV2 with TRBJ2-5; D uncertain. CDR3 loop: CASSARALNRETQYF. In DNA, the CDR3 is TGTGCCAGCAGTGCCCGGGCCCTGAACCGAGAGACCCAGTACTTC.